Each of the 6 T cell receptor beta chains below was sequenced from the same sample in a study of blood T cells in healthy people across ages. A second PCR of roughly 7 to 11 cycles used a sample-barcoded 5' primer and a J-beta primer mix. TCRdb recomputed calls from the 5' RACE reads with MiXCR, one row per CDR3 protein. This table holds about 290,000 distinct CDR3 sequences, 25% to 30% found once. Material: blood. The receptors shown here come from a woman in her seventies in good health.

About this clonotype: The junction differs from germline at one of its ends, possibly a read error. As DNA, the CDR3 is TGCGCCAGCAGCCTCACGGGCGGGAGAAGCAATGAGCAGTTCTTC. It specifies CASSLTGGRSNEQFF. The chain is built from TRBV6-5 and TRBJ2-1; 7 bases match TRBD2. The CDR3 runs to 15 residues. Per the germline V gene, CDR1 is MNHEY and CDR2 is SVGAGI.

This clonotype was recorded a few times. The chain links TRBV10-3 to TRBJ2-7; 8 bases fit TRBD1. The CDR3 loop spans 16 amino acids. V lost 4 bases, J lost 3 bases, and 11 bases stayed unmatched. Germline V gives CDR1 ENHRY, CDR2 SYGVKD. In nucleotides, the CDR3 is TGTGCCATCAGTGGAGACAGGGGACAAGGGGGCTACGAGCAGTACTTC. Amino acids: CAISGDRGQGGYEQYF.

This clonotype was seen only a few times. The chain is built from TRBV5-1 and TRBJ1-4, with D perhaps TRBD1 (6 bases). Per germline, CDR1 SGHRS and CDR2 YFSETQ. This CDR3 is 14 amino acids long. V was pared by 4 bases and J by 9 bases, with 16 bases between. In nucleotides, the CDR3 is TGCGCCAGCAGCCCGGGACAAGTCGGGAAAAAACTGTTTTTT. Protein sequence: CASSPGQVGKKLFF.

V usage is TRBV29-1 and J usage is TRBJ1-1; D is possibly TRBD1 (5 bases). Per germline, CDR1 SQVTM and CDR2 ANQGSEA. Trimming cost V 6 bases and J 5 bases, with 16 bases left between them. CDR3 length equals 13 residues. CDR3 amino acids: CSVGVQAVTEAFF. CDR3 nucleotide sequence: TGCAGCGTCGGGGTACAGGCGGTGACTGAAGCTTTCTTT.

V and J are TRBV7-3 and TRBJ2-1, with 9 bases that match TRBD2. The CDR3 spans 16 residues. J lost 7 bases, V lost 5 bases, and 12 bases had no gene match. From germline, CDR1 is SGHTA and CDR2 FQGTGA. The CDR3 region is CASSPGWAGGGNEQFF. The CDR3 nucleotides are TGTGCCAGCAGCCCTGGTTGGGCGGGAGGGGGAAATGAGCAGTTCTTC.

Ten or more counts support this clonotype. The genes are TRBV6-5 and TRBJ2-7; 7 positions match TRBD1. The CDR3 runs to 14 residues. Germline CDR1 reads MNHEY; CDR2 reads SVGAGI. After removal of 2 bases from V and 3 bases from J, the junction contained 4 bases not matched to a gene. CDR3 coding DNA: TGTGCCAGCAGTTACAAGACAGGGCGCTACGAGCAGTACTTC. It encodes CASSYKTGRYEQYF.